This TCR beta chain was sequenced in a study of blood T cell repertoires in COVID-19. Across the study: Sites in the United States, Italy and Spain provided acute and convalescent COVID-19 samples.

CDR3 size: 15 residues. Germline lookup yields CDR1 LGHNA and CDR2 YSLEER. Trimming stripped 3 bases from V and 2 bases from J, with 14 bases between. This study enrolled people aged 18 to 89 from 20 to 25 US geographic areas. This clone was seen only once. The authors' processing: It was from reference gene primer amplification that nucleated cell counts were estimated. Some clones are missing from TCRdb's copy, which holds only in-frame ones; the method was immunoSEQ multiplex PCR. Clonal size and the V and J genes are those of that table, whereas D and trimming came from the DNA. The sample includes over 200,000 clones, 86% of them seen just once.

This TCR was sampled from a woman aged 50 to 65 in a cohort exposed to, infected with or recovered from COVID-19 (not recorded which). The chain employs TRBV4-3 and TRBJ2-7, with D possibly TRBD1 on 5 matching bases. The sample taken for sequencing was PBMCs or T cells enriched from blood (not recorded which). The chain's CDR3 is CASSHGVGETYEQYF. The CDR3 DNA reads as TGCGCCAGCAGCCATGGTGTAGGGGAAACCTACGAGCAGTACTTC.